The rows below give T cell receptor beta chains drawn from one sample of a study of blood T cell repertoires in COVID-19. Assay used: immunoSEQ multiplex PCR; TCRdb lists only in-frame clones, some missing. The data contain just over 200,000 clones, around three quarters of them seen just once; the ten biggest clones take up 4.5% to 7%. The sequenced sample was peripheral blood. The source of these receptors is a woman between 65 and 79 years old with acute or convalescent COVID-19. Each CDR3 is given with its conserved first and last residue. A D gene is named only where the DNA matches it firmly. Clone size is shown for a subset of rows, as once, few, many or a class of expanded clone.

>NA|few|15|TRBV5-5|TRBJ1-4
TGTGCCAGCAGCTTGGGATCCGGTCTTAATGAAAAACTGTTTTTT
CASSLGSGLNEKLFF
>NA|once|15|TRBV28|TRBJ2-7
TGTGCCAGCAGTTCCCCCAGGGGTCTCTCCTACGAGCAGTACTTC
CASSSPRGLSYEQYF
>TRBD2|NA|15|TRBV5-1|TRBJ2-3
TGCGCCAGCAGGACTAGCGGGGGGTCCACAGATACGCAGTATTTT
CASRTSGGSTDTQYF
>TRBD2|NA|18|TRBV5-4|TRBJ2-7
TGTGCCAGCACTATGGGGCCGGGCGGGACTATAAGCTCCTACGAGCAGTACTTC
CASTMGPGGTISSYEQYF
>NA|NA|13|TRBV5-1|TRBJ1-2
TGCGCCAGCGCCTCAGAGGCTAACTATGGCTACACCTTC
CASASEANYGYTF
>TRBD2|once|16|TRBV4-2|TRBJ2-7
TGTGCCAGCAGCCAAGAGATTGGGCTAGCGGGAGTCGAGCAGTACTTC
CASSQEIGLAGVEQYF
>TRBD1|NA|16|TRBV27|TRBJ1-1
TGTGCCAGCACCTCCTTCAGGGGGCGTGGGAACACTGAAGCTTTCTTT
CASTSFRGRGNTEAFF
>NA|NA|16|TRBV5-1|TRBJ2-6
TGCGCCAGCAGCTTGGCCGGCGGATCTGGGGCCAACGTCCTGACTTTC
CASSLAGGSGANVLTF
>NA|NA|13|TRBV13|TRBJ2-7
TGTGCCAGCAGCTTCGGGACTCACTACGAGCAGTACTTC
CASSFGTHYEQYF
>NA|NA|13|TRBV12-3/TRBV12-4|TRBJ1-1
TGTGCCAGCACCCAACAGGGAGTACCTGAAGCTTTCTTT
CASTQQGVPEAFF
>TRBD2|NA|15|TRBV27|TRBJ2-2
TGTGCCAGCAGTTCCGGGACTAGCGGAACCGGGGAGCTGTTTTTT
CASSSGTSGTGELFF
>TRBD1|NA|16|TRBV18|TRBJ2-6
TGTGCCAGCTCCGGGACAGCTTCATCTGGGGCCAACGTCCTGACTTTC
CASSGTASSGANVLTF
>TRBD2|NA|15|TRBV27|TRBJ2-7
TGTGCCAGCAGTTTCGGTTCTAGCGGGTCCTACGAGCAGTACTTC
CASSFGSSGSYEQYF
>NA|NA|12|TRBV29-1|TRBJ1-1
TGCAGCGCGGACAGACAGTACACTGAAGCTTTCTTT
CSADRQYTEAFF
>NA|NA|16|TRBV5-4|TRBJ2-4
TGTGCCAGCAGCTTGGCCGGTGGCGGGAACCAAAACATTCAGTACTTC
CASSLAGGGNQNIQYF
>NA|NA|13|TRBV5-1|TRBJ1-1
TGCGCCAGCAGCTTGCAGGGAAACACTGAAGCTTTCTTT
CASSLQGNTEAFF
>TRBD2|NA|17|TRBV7-9|TRBJ2-1
TGTGCCAGCAGCTCCGCCGGGACTAGCGGCTCCTACAATGAGCAGTTCTTC
CASSSAGTSGSYNEQFF
>NA|NA|15|TRBV13|TRBJ1-1
TGTGCCAGCAGCCAGCTATTGAGGGGGAGCACTGAAGCTTTCTTT
CASSQLLRGSTEAFF
>NA|few|15|TRBV24-1|TRBJ2-3
TGTGCCACCAGTGACCCTGGACTGGCCAAAGATACGCAGTATTTT
CATSDPGLAKDTQYF
>TRBD2|NA|16|TRBV28|TRBJ2-5
TGTGCCAGCAGTTTTACCCTAGCGGACTTCCAAGAGACCCAGTACTTC
CASSFTLADFQETQYF
>TRBD2|NA|14|TRBV19|TRBJ2-5
TGTGCCAGTAATGGCGGGGGGGGCCAAGAGACCCAGTACTTC
CASNGGGGQETQYF
>NA|NA|16|TRBV25-1|TRBJ2-7
TGTGCCAGCACCCCCAGCATCGGCGAGGGAAACTACGAGCAGTACTTC
CASTPSIGEGNYEQYF